These T cell receptor beta chains were read from a single sample in a study of blood T cell repertoires in COVID-19. Profiling relied on immunoSEQ multiplex PCR, and the TCRdb table lists in-frame clones only, not all of them. Of about 270,000 clones listed, roughly 90% are singletons. Material: peripheral blood. The origin of the receptors is a woman aged 25 to 39 with COVID-19, enrolled during active disease. Each CDR3 is given with its conserved first and last residue. Each record gives: V gene, J gene, D gene, clone size, CDR3 DNA, CDR3 protein. A D gene is named only where the DNA matches it firmly. Expanded clones get a size class; other rows say once, few or many, or leave the size out.

v_gene: TRBV18; j_gene: TRBJ2-7; d_gene: TRBD1; abundance: NA; CDR3nt: TGTGCCAGCTCAGCGGGACAGGGGGTCTTGTACGAGCAGTACTTC; CDR3aa: CASSAGQGVLYEQYF
v_gene: TRBV7-2; j_gene: TRBJ2-5; d_gene: NA; abundance: NA; CDR3nt: TGTGCCAGCAGCCCAGTGGCGGGGCAAGAGACCCAGTACTTC; CDR3aa: CASSPVAGQETQYF
v_gene: TRBV5-4; j_gene: TRBJ1-1; d_gene: NA; abundance: NA; CDR3nt: TGTGCCAGCAGAATCCGGGGGAACACTGAAGCTTTCTTT; CDR3aa: CASRIRGNTEAFF
v_gene: TRBV29-1; j_gene: TRBJ1-1; d_gene: NA; abundance: NA; CDR3nt: TGCAGCGTTGGAGGGCGGGCAAGGACTGAAGCTTTCTTT; CDR3aa: CSVGGRARTEAFF
v_gene: TRBV7-9; j_gene: TRBJ2-1; d_gene: NA; abundance: NA; CDR3nt: TGTGCCAGCAGCGCCAGGGTTGAGCAGTTCTTC; CDR3aa: CASSARVEQFF
v_gene: TRBV4-2; j_gene: TRBJ2-5; d_gene: TRBD2; abundance: NA; CDR3nt: TGTGCCAGCAGCCAAGATCGGAGAGCGGGGGGCCAAGAGACCCAGTACTTC; CDR3aa: CASSQDRRAGGQETQYF
v_gene: TRBV29-1; j_gene: TRBJ1-2; d_gene: NA; abundance: NA; CDR3nt: TGCAGCGTAGCGGGGCGCGGGGGGCTCTATGGCTACACCTTC; CDR3aa: CSVAGRGGLYGYTF
v_gene: TRBV5-1; j_gene: TRBJ1-5; d_gene: TRBD1; abundance: few; CDR3nt: TGCGCCAGCAGCTTAAACCGGGACAGATGCCTAAATCAGCCCCAGCATTTT; CDR3aa: CASSLNRDRCLNQPQHF
v_gene: TRBV7-8; j_gene: TRBJ2-3; d_gene: TRBD2; abundance: many; CDR3nt: TGTGCCAGCAGCGCGATTCTCGGGGGGGCAACAGATACGCAGTATTTT; CDR3aa: CASSAILGGATDTQYF
v_gene: TRBV29-1; j_gene: TRBJ2-7; d_gene: TRBD2; abundance: NA; CDR3nt: TGCAGCGTGGGAGGGGCCAGCGGGGGCTACGAGCAGTACTTC; CDR3aa: CSVGGASGGYEQYF
v_gene: TRBV7-6; j_gene: TRBJ1-6; d_gene: NA; abundance: NA; CDR3nt: TGTGCCAGCAGCCCCACCCCGGGGAGCTCCTATAATTCACCCCTCCACTTT; CDR3aa: CASSPTPGSSYNSPLHF
v_gene: TRBV5-1; j_gene: TRBJ1-5; d_gene: NA; abundance: NA; CDR3nt: TGCGCCAGCAGCTCAGGGAACAATCAGCCCCAGCATTTT; CDR3aa: CASSSGNNQPQHF
v_gene: TRBV27; j_gene: TRBJ2-7; d_gene: TRBD2; abundance: NA; CDR3nt: TGTGCCAGCAGTTTACAAGGGACTAGTGGGGGCGAGCAGTACTTC; CDR3aa: CASSLQGTSGGEQYF
v_gene: TRBV18; j_gene: TRBJ2-7; d_gene: TRBD1; abundance: NA; CDR3nt: TGTGCCAGCTCCCGGGACAGCTACGAGCAGTACTTC; CDR3aa: CASSRDSYEQYF
v_gene: TRBV5-1; j_gene: TRBJ2-1; d_gene: TRBD2; abundance: NA; CDR3nt: TGCGCCAGCAGCTTGGTCGCTAGCGGGGGATACAATGAGCAGTTCTTC; CDR3aa: CASSLVASGGYNEQFF
v_gene: TRBV29-1; j_gene: TRBJ1-2; d_gene: TRBD1; abundance: NA; CDR3nt: TGCAGCGTGAGACAGGGACCTAACTATGGCTACACCTTC; CDR3aa: CSVRQGPNYGYTF
v_gene: TRBV18; j_gene: TRBJ2-1; d_gene: TRBD1; abundance: NA; CDR3nt: TGTGCCAGCTCAGTCCCCGGGACAGAGAACTCGTTCTTC; CDR3aa: CASSVPGTENSFF
v_gene: TRBV10-3; j_gene: TRBJ2-3; d_gene: NA; abundance: once; CDR3nt: TGTGCCATCTTGCCTAGCGACACAGATACGCAGTATTTT; CDR3aa: CAILPSDTDTQYF
v_gene: TRBV18; j_gene: TRBJ2-4; d_gene: NA; abundance: NA; CDR3nt: TGTGCCAGCTCACCACTCGGGGTTGGAGGAAACATTCAGTACTTC; CDR3aa: CASSPLGVGGNIQYF
v_gene: TRBV4-1; j_gene: TRBJ2-1; d_gene: NA; abundance: NA; CDR3nt: TGCGCCAGCAGCGTGCGGGCCCAAAGCTCCTACAATGAGCAGTTCTTC; CDR3aa: CASSVRAQSSYNEQFF
v_gene: TRBV5-4; j_gene: TRBJ1-1; d_gene: NA; abundance: NA; CDR3nt: TGTGCCAGCAGCAATTGGGGGGGGGTTAAGGACACTGAAGCTTTCTTT; CDR3aa: CASSNWGGVKDTEAFF
v_gene: TRBV29-1; j_gene: TRBJ2-4; d_gene: NA; abundance: once; CDR3nt: TGCAGCGTTCGACAGCTAGCCAAAAACATTCAGTACTTC; CDR3aa: CSVRQLAKNIQYF
v_gene: TRBV19; j_gene: TRBJ2-4; d_gene: TRBD1; abundance: NA; CDR3nt: TGTGCCAGTAGTATTTCCGGGACAGGGAAAAACATTCAGTACTTC; CDR3aa: CASSISGTGKNIQYF
v_gene: TRBV19; j_gene: TRBJ1-2; d_gene: TRBD1; abundance: NA; CDR3nt: TGTGCCATCTCTCCGGGGACAGGAGCTAACTATGGCTACACCTTC; CDR3aa: CAISPGTGANYGYTF
v_gene: TRBV9; j_gene: TRBJ2-7; d_gene: NA; abundance: NA; CDR3nt: TGTGCCAGCAGCGCTCAACCGAGCCTTCGCGAGCAGTACTTC; CDR3aa: CASSAQPSLREQYF
v_gene: TRBV24-1; j_gene: TRBJ1-6; d_gene: NA; abundance: once; CDR3nt: TGTGCCACCAGTGACCTAGGGATATTTCAGGGCCAAAATTCACCCCTCCACTTT; CDR3aa: CATSDLGIFQGQNSPLHF
v_gene: TRBV12-3/TRBV12-4; j_gene: TRBJ1-1; d_gene: NA; abundance: few; CDR3nt: TGTGCCAGCAGTTTTCGTGGCACCACGGGGGCTTTCTTT; CDR3aa: CASSFRGTTGAFF
v_gene: TRBV5-1; j_gene: TRBJ2-6; d_gene: NA; abundance: NA; CDR3nt: TGCGCCAGCAGCTTGGGGTATCGGAGTGGGGCCAACGTCCTGACTTTC; CDR3aa: CASSLGYRSGANVLTF
v_gene: TRBV2; j_gene: TRBJ1-1; d_gene: NA; abundance: few; CDR3nt: TGTGCCAGCAGTGAGGGAGCCCACCATACGAACACTGAAGCTTTCTTT; CDR3aa: CASSEGAHHTNTEAFF
v_gene: TRBV4-1; j_gene: TRBJ2-5; d_gene: TRBD2; abundance: NA; CDR3nt: TGCGCCAGCAGCCAAGTCGCAGAAGTAGCGGGGGGGACCCAGTACTTC; CDR3aa: CASSQVAEVAGGTQYF
v_gene: TRBV28; j_gene: TRBJ2-7; d_gene: TRBD1; abundance: NA; CDR3nt: TGTGCCAGCAGTTGGGACAGCTACGAGCAGTACTTC; CDR3aa: CASSWDSYEQYF
v_gene: TRBV19; j_gene: TRBJ2-3; d_gene: NA; abundance: NA; CDR3nt: TGTGCCAGTAGTATAGACGGAGAAGATACGCAGTATTTT; CDR3aa: CASSIDGEDTQYF
v_gene: TRBV20-1; j_gene: TRBJ1-2; d_gene: TRBD1; abundance: NA; CDR3nt: TGCAGTGCTAGTAGGGGGCGGTTTGGCTACACCTTC; CDR3aa: CSASRGRFGYTF
v_gene: TRBV7-9; j_gene: TRBJ1-2; d_gene: NA; abundance: NA; CDR3nt: TGTGCCAGCAGCTTAGCTTTGGGGGGGAATGGCTACACCTTC; CDR3aa: CASSLALGGNGYTF
v_gene: TRBV7-2; j_gene: TRBJ1-3; d_gene: NA; abundance: once; CDR3nt: TGTGCCAGCGCAGAAGCGTCTGGAAACACCATATATTTT; CDR3aa: CASAEASGNTIYF
v_gene: TRBV2; j_gene: TRBJ2-5; d_gene: TRBD1; abundance: NA; CDR3nt: TGTGCCAGCAGTGGGGTGGCAGGGGGAGAGACCCAGTACTTC; CDR3aa: CASSGVAGGETQYF
v_gene: TRBV19; j_gene: TRBJ1-6; d_gene: NA; abundance: NA; CDR3nt: TGTGCCAGTAGTATAGGGACAACTACACCCCTCCACTTT; CDR3aa: CASSIGTTTPLHF
v_gene: TRBV7-8; j_gene: TRBJ2-7; d_gene: NA; abundance: NA; CDR3nt: TGTGCCAGCAGCTTCGGCCTAGGACAGGACTACTACGAGCAGTACTTC; CDR3aa: CASSFGLGQDYYEQYF
v_gene: TRBV14; j_gene: TRBJ2-7; d_gene: TRBD2; abundance: once; CDR3nt: TGTGCCAGCAGCCCCCGACTAGCGGGTCCCTACGAGCAGTACTTC; CDR3aa: CASSPRLAGPYEQYF
v_gene: TRBV10-3; j_gene: TRBJ2-5; d_gene: NA; abundance: NA; CDR3nt: TGTGCCATCAGTGATCGGACTTCCCAAGAGACCCAGTACTTC; CDR3aa: CAISDRTSQETQYF
v_gene: TRBV29-1; j_gene: TRBJ2-3; d_gene: TRBD1; abundance: NA; CDR3nt: TGCAGCGTTGTGGGACAGGGAGCCGGTTGGACAGATACGCAGTATTTT; CDR3aa: CSVVGQGAGWTDTQYF